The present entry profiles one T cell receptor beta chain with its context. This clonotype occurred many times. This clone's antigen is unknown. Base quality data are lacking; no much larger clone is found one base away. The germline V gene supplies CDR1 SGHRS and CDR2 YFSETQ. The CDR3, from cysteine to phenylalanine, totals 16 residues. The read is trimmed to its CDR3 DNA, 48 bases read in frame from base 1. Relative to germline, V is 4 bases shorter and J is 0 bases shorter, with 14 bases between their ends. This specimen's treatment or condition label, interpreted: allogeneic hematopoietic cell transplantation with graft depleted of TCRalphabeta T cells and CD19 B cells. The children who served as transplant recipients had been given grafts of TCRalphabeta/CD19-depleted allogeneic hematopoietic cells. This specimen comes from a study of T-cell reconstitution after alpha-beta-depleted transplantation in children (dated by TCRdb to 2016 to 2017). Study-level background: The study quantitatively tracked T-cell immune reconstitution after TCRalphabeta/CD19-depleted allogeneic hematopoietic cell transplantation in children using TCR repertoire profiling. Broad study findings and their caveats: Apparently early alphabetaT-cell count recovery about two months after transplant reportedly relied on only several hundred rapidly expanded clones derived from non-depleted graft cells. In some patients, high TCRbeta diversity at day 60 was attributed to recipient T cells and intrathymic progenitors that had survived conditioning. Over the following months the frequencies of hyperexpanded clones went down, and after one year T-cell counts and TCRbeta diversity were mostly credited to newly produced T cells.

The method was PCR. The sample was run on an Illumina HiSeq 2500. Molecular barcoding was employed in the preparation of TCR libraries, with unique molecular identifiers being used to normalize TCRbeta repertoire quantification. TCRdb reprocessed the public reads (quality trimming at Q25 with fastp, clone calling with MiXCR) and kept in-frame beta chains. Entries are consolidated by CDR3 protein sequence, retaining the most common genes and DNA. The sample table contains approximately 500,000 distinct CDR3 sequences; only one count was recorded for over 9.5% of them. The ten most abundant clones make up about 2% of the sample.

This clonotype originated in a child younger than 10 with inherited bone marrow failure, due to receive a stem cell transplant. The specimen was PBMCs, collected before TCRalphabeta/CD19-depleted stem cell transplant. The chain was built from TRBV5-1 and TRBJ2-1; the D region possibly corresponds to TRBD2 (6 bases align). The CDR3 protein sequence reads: CASSRWPGLSYNEQFF. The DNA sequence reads TGCGCCAGCAGCCGCTGGCCGGGACTCTCCTACAATGAGCAGTTCTTC.